This T cell receptor (beta chain) was documented in a study of T cells in localized non-small cell lung cancer. Sequencing was performed with immunoSEQ multiplex PCR; in TCRdb, only in-frame clones are kept and a portion is missing. This sample has about 16,000 clones, with around 91% found just once. The germline V gene has CDR1 SGHDT and CDR2 YYEEEE. The CDR3 has 15 amino acids. The V and J ends lost 0 bases and 2 bases respectively, with 10 bases between them. This receptor was obtained from a female donor aged 60 or older with stage III squamous cell lung carcinoma. The rearrangement joins TRBV5-6 to TRBJ2-3, with a possible D match to TRBD1 (5 bases). The sample was peripheral blood, taken before any cancer treatment. The CDR3 nucleotides read TGTGCCAGCAGCTTGGGACAGACCATCACAGATACGCAGTATTTT. Residues: CASSLGQTITDTQYF.